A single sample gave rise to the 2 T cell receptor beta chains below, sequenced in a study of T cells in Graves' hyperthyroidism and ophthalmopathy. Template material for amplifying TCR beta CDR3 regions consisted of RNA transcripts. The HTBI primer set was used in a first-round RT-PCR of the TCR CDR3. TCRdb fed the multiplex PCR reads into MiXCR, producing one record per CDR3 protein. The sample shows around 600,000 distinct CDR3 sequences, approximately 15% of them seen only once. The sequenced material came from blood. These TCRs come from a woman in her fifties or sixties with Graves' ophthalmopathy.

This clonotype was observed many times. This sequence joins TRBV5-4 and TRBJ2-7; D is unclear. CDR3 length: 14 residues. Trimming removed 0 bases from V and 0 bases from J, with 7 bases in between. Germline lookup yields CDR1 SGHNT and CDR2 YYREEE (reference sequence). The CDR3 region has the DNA TGTGCCAGCAGCTTGGAAGTCAGCTCCTACGAGCAGTACTTC. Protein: CASSLEVSSYEQYF.

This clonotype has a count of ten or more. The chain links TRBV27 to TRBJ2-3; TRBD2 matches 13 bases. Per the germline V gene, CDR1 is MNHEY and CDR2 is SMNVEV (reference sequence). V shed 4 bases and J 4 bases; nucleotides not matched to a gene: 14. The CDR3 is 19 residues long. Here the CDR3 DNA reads TGTGCCAGCAGTTCCACTAGCGGGAGGGCCGACTACCGGCCAGATACGCAGTATTTT. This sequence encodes CASSSTSGRADYRPDTQYF.